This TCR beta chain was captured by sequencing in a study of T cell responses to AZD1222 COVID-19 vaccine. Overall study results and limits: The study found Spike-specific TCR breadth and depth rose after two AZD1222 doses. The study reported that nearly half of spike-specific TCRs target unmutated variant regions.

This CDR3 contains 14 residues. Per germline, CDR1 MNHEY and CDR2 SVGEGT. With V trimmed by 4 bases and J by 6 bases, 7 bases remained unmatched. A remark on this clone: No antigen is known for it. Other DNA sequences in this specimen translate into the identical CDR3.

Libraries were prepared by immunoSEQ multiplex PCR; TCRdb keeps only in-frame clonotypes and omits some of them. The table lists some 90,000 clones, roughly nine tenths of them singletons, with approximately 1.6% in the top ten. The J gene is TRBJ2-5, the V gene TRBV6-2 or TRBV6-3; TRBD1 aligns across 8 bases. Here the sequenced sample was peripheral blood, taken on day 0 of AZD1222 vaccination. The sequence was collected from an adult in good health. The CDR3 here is CASSLDRVVQTQYF. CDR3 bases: TGTGCCAGCAGTTTGGACAGGGTAGTTCAGACCCAGTACTTC.